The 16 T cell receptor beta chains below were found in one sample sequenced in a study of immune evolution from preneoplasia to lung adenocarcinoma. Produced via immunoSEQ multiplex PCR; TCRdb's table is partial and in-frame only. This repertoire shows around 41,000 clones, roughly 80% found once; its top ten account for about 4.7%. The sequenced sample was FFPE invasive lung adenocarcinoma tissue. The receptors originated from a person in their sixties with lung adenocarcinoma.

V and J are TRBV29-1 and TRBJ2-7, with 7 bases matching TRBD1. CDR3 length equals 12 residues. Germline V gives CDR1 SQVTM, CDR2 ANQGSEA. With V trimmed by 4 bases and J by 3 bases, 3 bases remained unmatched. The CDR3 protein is CSVGQGRYEQYF. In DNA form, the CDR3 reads TGCAGCGTTGGACAGGGCCGCTACGAGCAGTACTTC.

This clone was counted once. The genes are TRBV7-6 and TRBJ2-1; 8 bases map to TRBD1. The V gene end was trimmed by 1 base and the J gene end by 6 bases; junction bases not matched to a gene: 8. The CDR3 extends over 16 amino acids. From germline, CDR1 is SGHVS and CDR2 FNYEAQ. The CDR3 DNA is TGTGCCAGCAGCTTAGGGGACAGGAGTAGCCCCAATGAGCAGTTCTTC. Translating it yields CASSLGDRSSPNEQFF.

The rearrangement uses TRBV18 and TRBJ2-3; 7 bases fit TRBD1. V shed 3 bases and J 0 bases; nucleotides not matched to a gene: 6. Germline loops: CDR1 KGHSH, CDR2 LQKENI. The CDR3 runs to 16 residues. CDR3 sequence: CASSPRTGQSTDTQYF. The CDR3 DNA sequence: TGTGCCAGCTCACCGAGGACAGGCCAGAGCACAGATACGCAGTATTTT.

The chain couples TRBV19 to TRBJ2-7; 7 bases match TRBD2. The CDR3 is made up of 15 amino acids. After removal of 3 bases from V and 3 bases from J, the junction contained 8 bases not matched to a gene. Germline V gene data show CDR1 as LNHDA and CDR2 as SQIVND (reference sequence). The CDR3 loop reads CASSITSSGRYEQYF. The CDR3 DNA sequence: TGTGCCAGTAGTATTACGTCTAGCGGACGCTACGAGCAGTACTTC.

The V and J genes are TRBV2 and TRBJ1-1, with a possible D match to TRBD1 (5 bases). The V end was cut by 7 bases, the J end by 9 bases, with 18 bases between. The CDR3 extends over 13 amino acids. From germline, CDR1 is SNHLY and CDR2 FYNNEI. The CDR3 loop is CASNVNLGGKAFF. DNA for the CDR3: TGTGCCAGCAACGTCAACCTCGGGGGTAAAGCTTTCTTT.

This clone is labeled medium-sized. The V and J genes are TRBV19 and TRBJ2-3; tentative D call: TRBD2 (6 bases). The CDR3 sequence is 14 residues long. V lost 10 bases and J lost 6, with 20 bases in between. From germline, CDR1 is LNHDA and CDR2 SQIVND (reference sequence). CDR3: CATRGGRPVDTQYF. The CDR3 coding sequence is TGTGCCACCCGTGGAGGGAGGCCGGTGGATACGCAGTATTTT.

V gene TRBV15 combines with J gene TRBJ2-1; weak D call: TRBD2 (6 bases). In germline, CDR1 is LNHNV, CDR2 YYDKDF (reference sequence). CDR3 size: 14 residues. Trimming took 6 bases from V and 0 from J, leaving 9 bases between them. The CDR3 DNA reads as TGTGCCACCAGGGGGACTGGCTCCTACAATGAGCAGTTCTTC. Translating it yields CATRGTGSYNEQFF.

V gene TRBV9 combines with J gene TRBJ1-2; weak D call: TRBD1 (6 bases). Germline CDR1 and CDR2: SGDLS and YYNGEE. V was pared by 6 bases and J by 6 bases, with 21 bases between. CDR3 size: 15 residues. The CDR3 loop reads CASNKGGAGKDGYTF. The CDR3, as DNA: TGTGCCAGCAACAAAGGGGGGGCAGGGAAGGATGGCTACACCTTC.

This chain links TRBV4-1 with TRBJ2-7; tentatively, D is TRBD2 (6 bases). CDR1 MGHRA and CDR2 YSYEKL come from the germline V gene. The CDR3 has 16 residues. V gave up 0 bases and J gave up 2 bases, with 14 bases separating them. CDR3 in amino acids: CASSQDIIGGAYEQYF. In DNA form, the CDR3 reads TGCGCCAGCAGCCAAGATATTATAGGAGGGGCCTACGAGCAGTACTTC.

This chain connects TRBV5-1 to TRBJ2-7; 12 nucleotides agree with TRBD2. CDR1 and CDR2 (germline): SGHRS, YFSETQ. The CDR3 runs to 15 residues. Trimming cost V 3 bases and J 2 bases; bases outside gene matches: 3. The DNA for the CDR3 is TGCGCCAGCAGCTCCGGGACTAGCGGGCCCTACGAGCAGTACTTC. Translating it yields CASSSGTSGPYEQYF.

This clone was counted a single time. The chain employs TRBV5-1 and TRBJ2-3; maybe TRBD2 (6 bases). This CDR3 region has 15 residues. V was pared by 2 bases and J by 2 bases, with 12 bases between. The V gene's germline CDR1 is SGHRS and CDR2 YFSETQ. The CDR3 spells CASSFGGANTDTQYF. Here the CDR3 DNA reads TGCGCCAGCAGCTTTGGAGGGGCAAACACAGATACGCAGTATTTT.

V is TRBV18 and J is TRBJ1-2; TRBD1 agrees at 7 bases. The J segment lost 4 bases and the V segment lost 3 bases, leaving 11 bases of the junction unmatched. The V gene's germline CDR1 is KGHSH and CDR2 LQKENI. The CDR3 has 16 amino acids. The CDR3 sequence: CASSPSRQGYVYGYTF. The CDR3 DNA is TGTGCCAGCTCACCGTCAAGACAGGGTTACGTCTATGGCTACACCTTC.

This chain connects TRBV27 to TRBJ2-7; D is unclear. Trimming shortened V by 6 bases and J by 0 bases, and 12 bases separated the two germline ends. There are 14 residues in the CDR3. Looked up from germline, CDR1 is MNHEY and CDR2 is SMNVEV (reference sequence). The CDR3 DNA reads TGTGCCAGCAGAAAGGACGGTGACTCCTACGAGCAGTACTTC. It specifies CASRKDGDSYEQYF.

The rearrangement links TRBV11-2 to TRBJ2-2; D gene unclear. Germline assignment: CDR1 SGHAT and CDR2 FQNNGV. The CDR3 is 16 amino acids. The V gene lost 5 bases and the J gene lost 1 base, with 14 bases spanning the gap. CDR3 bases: TGTGCCAGCAGCCCTATCCTCCGGGTGAACACCGGGGAGCTGTTTTTT. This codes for CASSPILRVNTGELFF.

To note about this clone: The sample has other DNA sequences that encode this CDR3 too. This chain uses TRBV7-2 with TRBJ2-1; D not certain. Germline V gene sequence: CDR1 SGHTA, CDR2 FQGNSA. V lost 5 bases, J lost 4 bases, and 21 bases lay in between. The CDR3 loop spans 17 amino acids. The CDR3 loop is CASSPPRGGPSYNEQFF. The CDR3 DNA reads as TGTGCCAGCAGCCCCCCCAGAGGCGGACCCTCGTACAATGAGCAGTTCTTC.

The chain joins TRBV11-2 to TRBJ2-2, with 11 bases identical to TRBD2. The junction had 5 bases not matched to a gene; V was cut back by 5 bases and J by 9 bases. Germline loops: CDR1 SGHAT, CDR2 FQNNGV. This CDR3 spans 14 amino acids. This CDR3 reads CASSRSGRAWELFF. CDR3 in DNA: TGTGCCAGCAGCCGTAGCGGGAGGGCCTGGGAGCTGTTTTTT.